This TCR beta chain was documented in a study of blood T cells in healthy people across ages. About this clonotype itself: Its target is unknown.

Isolation per sample recovered at least 7 million PBMCs. Study-level results: The long-lived group displayed more naive CD4+ cells, plus higher diversity, than the aged donors did. In these data, TCR beta diversity tracked strongly with naive T cell percentage.

For the second PCR, which ran for about 6 to 11 cycles, a sample-barcoded 5' primer and a J-beta primer mix were used. TCRdb itself ran the 5' RACE reads through MiXCR, one entry per CDR3 protein. The data contain 1.2 million to 1.5 million distinct CDR3 sequences, 55% to 75% of them singletons. The CDR3 totals 16 residues. V dropped 2 bases and J dropped 5; count of bases not matched to a gene: 14. Germline CDR1 and CDR2: DFQATT and SNEGSKA (reference sequence). The specimen sequenced was blood. The origin of this receptor is a man younger than 35 in good health. V is TRBV20-1 and J is TRBJ2-5; 7 positions agree with TRBD2. CDR3: CSARREGLRGVETQYF. The DNA for the CDR3 is TGCAGTGCTAGACGAGAGGGACTCCGGGGGGTGGAGACCCAGTACTTC.